What follows are 10 T cell receptor beta chains derived from one specimen sequenced in a study of T cell changes during pregnancy in multiple sclerosis. Only in-frame clones appear in the TCRdb table, and some are missing; sequencing was by immunoSEQ multiplex PCR. The table shows 50,000 to 55,000 clones, with roughly 91% occurring only once. Sequencing was performed on CD4+ T cells from peripheral blood mononuclear cells, taken in the third trimester of pregnancy. The receptor source for this set is a female donor with multiple sclerosis, enrolled in a pregnancy study.

A few counts support this clone. This sequence joins TRBV6-5 and TRBJ1-1; D unresolved. Between the trimmed V and J ends, which lost 0 bases and 1 base, there was a span of 9 bases. The germline CDR1 and CDR2 sequences are MNHEY and SVGAGI. This CDR3 contains 15 residues. Here the CDR3 DNA reads TGTGCCAGCAGTTACTCCAGGCAGTGGAACACTGAAGCTTTCTTT. It encodes CASSYSRQWNTEAFF.

V and J are TRBV7-5 and TRBJ1-1. TRBV7-5 counts as a pseudogene. The CDR3 has 12 residues. The CDR3 here is CARRFMNTEAFF. Here the CDR3 DNA reads TGTGCCAGGAGGTTTATGAACACTGAAGCTTTCTTT.

The chain combines TRBV5-1 with TRBJ2-1; D unclear. Per germline, CDR1 SGHRS and CDR2 YFSETQ. The length of the CDR3 is 14 residues. Deletions cut 4 bases from V and 8 bases from J, with 16 bases between. The CDR3 sequence: CASSPRPSRDEQFF. The CDR3 bases are TGCGCCAGCAGCCCCAGACCTAGTCGGGATGAGCAGTTCTTC.

V and J are TRBV5-4 and TRBJ2-6; D unclear. The V and J ends lost 0 bases and 1 base respectively, with 5 bases between them. The length of the CDR3 is 15 residues. Germline CDR1 reads SGHNT; CDR2 reads YYREEE (reference sequence). The CDR3 loop reads CASSLDGSGANVLTF. The CDR3 nucleotides read TGTGCCAGCAGCTTGGACGGGTCTGGGGCCAACGTCCTGACTTTC. The complete variable domain, with remaining parts taken from reference TRBV5-4 and TRBJ2-6, reads ETGVTQSPTHLIKTRGQQVTLRCSSQSGHNTVSWYQQALGQGPQFIFQYYREEENGRGNFPPRFSGLQFPNYSSELNVNALELDDSALYLCASSLDGSGANVLTFGAGSRLTVL.

The rearrangement joins TRBV4-1 to TRBJ1-2, with 8 bases aligning to TRBD1. The CDR3 has 16 residues. Germline CDR1 and CDR2: MGHRA and YSYEKL. Germline trimming cut 2 bases from V and 1 base from J; bases unmatched to any gene: 6. The CDR3 protein is CASSQLQTGVNYGYTF. For the CDR3, the DNA is TGCGCCAGCAGCCAACTCCAGACAGGGGTTAACTATGGCTACACCTTC.

This CDR3 is CASSLGQSNTEAFF. As DNA, the CDR3 is TGTGCCAGCAGCTTAGGACAGTCGAACACTGAAGCTTTCTTT. The gene calls are TRBV11-1 and TRBJ1-1; tentatively, D is TRBD1 (5 bases). CDR1 is SGHAT, CDR2 FQDESV, per germline (reference sequence). Trimming took off 1 base at V and 1 base at J, with 7 bases between the two ends. CDR3 size: 14 residues.

This clone appeared a few times. The rearrangement uses TRBV5-1 and TRBJ1-2; TRBD1 agrees at 7 bases. Germline V gene data show CDR1 as SGHRS and CDR2 as YFSETQ. The V and J ends lost 3 bases and 0 bases, in that order; junction bases with no gene match: 5. CDR3 size: 15 residues. CDR3 protein: CASSSRQGANYGYTF. For the CDR3, the DNA is TGCGCCAGCAGCTCGAGACAGGGAGCTAACTATGGCTACACCTTC.

This chain joins TRBV5-1 and TRBJ1-4; TRBD1 matches at 7 bases. Germline values: CDR1 SGHRS, CDR2 YFSETQ. The CDR3 consists of 17 residues. V lost 5 bases, J lost 0 bases, and 10 bases stayed unmatched. CDR3 nucleotide sequence: TGCGCCAGCAGAAGACAGGGCCCGGTTGCAACTAATGAAAAACTGTTTTTT. This gives the protein CASRRQGPVATNEKLFF.

This clone was seen only once. The V call is TRBV19, the J call TRBJ1-2, with 9 bases fitting TRBD1. Germline V gene data show CDR1 as LNHDA and CDR2 as SQIVND (reference sequence). CDR3 length equals 12 residues. V gave up 6 bases and J gave up 6 bases; unmatched junction bases: 2. CDR3 amino acids: CASRRTGDGYTF. Written as DNA, the CDR3 is TGTGCCAGTAGGAGGACAGGGGATGGCTACACCTTC.

This clone has just one count. DNA for the CDR3: TGTGCCAGCAGCTTAGGGCACAGGGACACTGAAGCTTTCTTT. Amino acid sequence: CASSLGHRDTEAFF. The J gene is TRBJ1-1, the V gene TRBV7-8, with D possibly TRBD1 on 6 matching bases. The germline CDR1 and CDR2 sequences are SGHVS and FQNEAQ. V was clipped by 1 base and J by 3 bases, with 9 bases between them. This CDR3 is built from 14 residues.